This TCR beta chain was profiled in a study of human versus mouse CDR3 diversity and MHC coevolution. Study-level information: The immunoSEQ assay reportedly detects one in 200,000 T cells. The study, taken as a whole, reports: A handful of MHC II alleles selected the human T cells.

Trimming shortened V by 1 base and J by 3 bases, and 4 bases separated the two germline ends. Germline CDR1 reads MNHNS; CDR2 reads SASEGT. The CDR3 has 12 residues. TCRdb's copy holds only in-frame clones and misses some; the assay was immunoSEQ multiplex PCR. The data hold over 60,000 clones, with less than 95% observed a single time. Concerning this clone itself: Antigen unknown.

The receptor was isolated from a person between 25 and 75 years old in good health. The sequencing input was naive CD4+ T cells from blood. Documented subset: CD45RO-negative CD62L-positive naive CD4 T cells. The gene calls are TRBV6-1 and TRBJ2-7; D unresolved. CDR3 in DNA: TGTGCCAGCAGTGAAGGCAGCTACGAGCAGTACTTC. Protein sequence: CASSEGSYEQYF.